This entry lists 9 T cell receptor beta chains sequenced from one sample in a study of T-cell memory formation after mild COVID-19. TCRdb used MiXCR to reprocess the 5' RACE reads, holding one entry per CDR3 protein. Of 150,000 to 200,000 distinct CDR3 sequences listed, 11% were seen once; the top ten hold more than 3.5%. Source material: PBMCs or a T cell subset sorted from them (not recorded which). The receptors were sampled from a man aged 18 to 30 who had mild COVID-19 (a few samples of this study predate the infection). Cell type and time point are not known.

This CDR3 is CSAEGQSFNEQFF. The CDR3 DNA follows: TGCAGCGCCGAGGGGCAGTCCTTTAATGAGCAGTTCTTC. V is TRBV29-1 and J is TRBJ2-1; D may match TRBD1 or TRBD2 (5 bases each). V was cut by 7 bases and J by 7 bases, with 17 bases left in between. The CDR3 has 13 amino acids. Per the germline V gene, CDR1 is SQVTM and CDR2 is ANQGSEA.

The J gene is TRBJ2-5, the V gene TRBV18; D unclear. This CDR3 is 12 amino acids long. Germline-derived CDR1 and CDR2 are KGHSH and LQKENI. Trimming cost V 6 bases and J 1 base, with 6 bases left between them. CDR3 region: CASSPSQETQYF. DNA for the CDR3: TGTGCCAGCTCTCCGTCCCAAGAGACCCAGTACTTC.

The chain's CDR3 is CASSLGREHGYTF. The DNA for the CDR3 is TGTGCCAGCAGCTTAGGGAGGGAGCATGGCTACACCTTC. The V gene is TRBV7-2, the J gene TRBJ1-2; D gene unclear. This CDR3 is built from 13 residues. V lost 1 base and J lost 6, with 9 bases in between. The germline V gene has CDR1 SGHTA and CDR2 FQGNSA.

Only a few counts were recorded for this clonotype. V usage is TRBV5-1 and J usage is TRBJ1-2; 7 bases match TRBD1. The CDR3 sequence is 13 residues long. Germline V lookup: CDR1 SGHRS, CDR2 YFSETQ. J lost 7 bases, V lost 4 bases, and 7 bases had no gene match. The CDR3 protein is CASSPRDSAGYTF. The CDR3 coding sequence is TGCGCCAGCAGCCCCCGGGACAGTGCTGGCTACACCTTC.

In its sample, this clonotype was seen a few times. DNA for the CDR3: TGCGCCAGCAGCCTACGGACTAGCGGGGACAGGCATGAGCAGTTCTTC. It specifies CASSLRTSGDRHEQFF. This chain connects TRBV5-1 to TRBJ2-1; TRBD2 agrees at 12 bases. Trimming removed 4 bases from V and 8 bases from J; junction bases left unmatched: 10. The CDR3 has 16 amino acids. The germline V gene encodes CDR1 SGHRS and CDR2 YFSETQ.

The sample holds a few counts of this clonotype. The chain carries TRBV29-1 and TRBJ2-7, with 9 positions matching TRBD1. The CDR3 runs to 12 residues. Germline CDR1 reads SQVTM; CDR2 reads ANQGSEA. The junction had 6 bases not matched to a gene; V was cut back by 7 bases and J by 5 bases. The CDR3 region is CSARRDRDEQYF. The CDR3 DNA is TGCAGCGCACGCCGGGACAGGGACGAGCAGTACTTC.

This clonotype has at least ten counts. This chain connects TRBV20-1 to TRBJ1-2; the match to TRBD1 covers 10 bases. The V and J ends lost 4 bases and 4 bases, in that order; junction bases with no gene match: 3. Germline assignment: CDR1 DFQATT and CDR2 SNEGSKA (reference sequence). The CDR3 spans 13 residues. The CDR3 DNA sequence: TGCAGTGCTACGGGGACAGGGGCCTATGGCTACACCTTC. It specifies CSATGTGAYGYTF.

This clonotype has more than one count but fewer than ten. This rearrangement joins TRBV20-1 to TRBJ2-5, with TRBD2 matching over 8 bases. The CDR3 extends over 13 amino acids. The trim removed 7 bases at V and 1 base at J, leaving 5 bases unmatched. CDR1 and CDR2 (germline): DFQATT, SNEGSKA (reference sequence). The CDR3 DNA is TGCAGTGATGTAGCGGGAATCCAAGAGACCCAGTACTTC. This encodes CSDVAGIQETQYF.

This clonotype was detected a few times. The chain has TRBV5-1 and TRBJ2-1; TRBD2 matches 11 bases. CDR1 SGHRS and CDR2 YFSETQ come from the germline V gene. V shed 4 bases, J shed 6 bases, and the junction held 6 bases outside the gene matches. The CDR3 contains 15 residues. The CDR3 sequence: CASSALAGVRNEQFF. The CDR3 DNA reads TGCGCCAGCAGCGCACTAGCGGGGGTTCGCAATGAGCAGTTCTTC.